Many counts were recorded for the clone carrying this TCR beta chain. The antigen is undetermined. These data are taken from a study of T-cell memory formation after mild COVID-19. Overall study findings and caveats: The second-wave clones peaking on day 37 were not confirmed as SARS-CoV-2-specific. For contracting clones, CD4+ ones sat mainly in CM and EM, CD8+ in EMRA. Later expanders leaned CD4+, whereas day 15 to 85 contracting clones were balanced CD4/CD8.

Via MiXCR, TCRdb re-called the 5' RACE reads, giving one row per CDR3 protein. The sample lists more than 150,000 distinct CDR3 sequences; 18% were seen once. The receptor was derived from a man aged 18-30 years who had mild COVID-19 (a few samples of this study predate the infection). Cell type and time point are not known. Sequencing used PBMCs or a T cell subset sorted from them (not recorded which).

The CDR3 region is CASSFVTATGQQYF. The CDR3 DNA reads as TGCGCCAGCAGTTTCGTCACAGCGACGGGGCAGCAGTACTTC. The chain is built from TRBV5-1 and TRBJ2-7, with D perhaps matching TRBD1 or TRBD2 (5 bases each). Per the germline V gene, CDR1 is SGHRS and CDR2 is YFSETQ. This CDR3 is 14 amino acids long. V dropped 5 bases and J dropped 8 bases, with 20 bases sitting between them.